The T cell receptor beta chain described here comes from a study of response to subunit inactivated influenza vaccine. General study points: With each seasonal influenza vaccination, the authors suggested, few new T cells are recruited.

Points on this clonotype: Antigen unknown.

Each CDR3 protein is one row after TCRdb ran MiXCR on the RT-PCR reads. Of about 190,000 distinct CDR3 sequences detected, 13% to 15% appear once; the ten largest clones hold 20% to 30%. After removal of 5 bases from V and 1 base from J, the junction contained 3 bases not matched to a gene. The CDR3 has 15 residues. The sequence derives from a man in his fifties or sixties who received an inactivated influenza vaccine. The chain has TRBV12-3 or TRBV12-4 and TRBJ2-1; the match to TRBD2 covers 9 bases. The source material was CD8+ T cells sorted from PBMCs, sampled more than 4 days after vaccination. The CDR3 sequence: CASSVSGGSYNEQFF. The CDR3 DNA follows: TGTGCCAGCAGTGTAAGCGGGGGGTCCTACAATGAGCAGTTCTTC.